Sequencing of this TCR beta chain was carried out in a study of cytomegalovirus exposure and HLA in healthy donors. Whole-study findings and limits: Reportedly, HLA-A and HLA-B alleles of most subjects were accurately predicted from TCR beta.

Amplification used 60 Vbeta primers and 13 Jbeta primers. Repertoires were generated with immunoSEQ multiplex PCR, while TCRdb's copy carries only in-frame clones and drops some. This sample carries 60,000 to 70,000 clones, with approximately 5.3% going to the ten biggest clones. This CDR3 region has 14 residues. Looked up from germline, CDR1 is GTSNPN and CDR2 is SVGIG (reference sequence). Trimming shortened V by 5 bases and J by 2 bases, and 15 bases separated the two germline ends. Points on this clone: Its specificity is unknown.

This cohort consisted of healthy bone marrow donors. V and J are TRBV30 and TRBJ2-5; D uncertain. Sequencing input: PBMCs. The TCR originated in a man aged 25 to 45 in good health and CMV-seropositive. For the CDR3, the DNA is TGTGCCTGGGCCGAGGCACGACTGCAAGAGACCCAGTACTTC. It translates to CAWAEARLQETQYF.